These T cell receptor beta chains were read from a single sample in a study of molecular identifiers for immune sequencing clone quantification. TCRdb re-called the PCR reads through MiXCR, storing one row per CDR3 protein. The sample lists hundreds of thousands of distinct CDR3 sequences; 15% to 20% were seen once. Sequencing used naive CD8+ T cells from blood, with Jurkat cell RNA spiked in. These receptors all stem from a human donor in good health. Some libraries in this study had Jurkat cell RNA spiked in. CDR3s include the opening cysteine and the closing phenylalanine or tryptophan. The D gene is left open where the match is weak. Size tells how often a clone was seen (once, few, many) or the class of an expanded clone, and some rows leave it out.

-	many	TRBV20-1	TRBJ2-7	CSAIRGQGGSYEQYF	TGCAGTGCGATCCGTGGCCAGGGTGGTTCCTACGAGCAGTACTTC
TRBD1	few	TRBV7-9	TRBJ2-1	CASSAAGGNEQFF	TGTGCCAGCAGCGCCGCAGGGGGCAATGAGCAGTTCTTC
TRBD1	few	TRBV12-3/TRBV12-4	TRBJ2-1	CASRGTDNEQFF	TGTGCCAGCAGGGGGACAGACAATGAGCAGTTCTTC
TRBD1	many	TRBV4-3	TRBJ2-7	CASSQDRTGGDEQYF	TGCGCCAGCAGCCAAGATAGGACAGGGGGGGACGAGCAGTACTTC
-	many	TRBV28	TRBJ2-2	CASSTVGQANTGELFF	TGTGCCAGCAGTACCGTCGGGCAGGCTAACACCGGGGAGCTGTTTTTT
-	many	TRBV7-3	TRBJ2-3	CASSIIHTDTQYF	TGTGCCAGCAGTATTATTCACACAGATACGCAGTATTTT
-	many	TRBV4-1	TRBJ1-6	CASSQDRGKEEGSPLHF	TGCGCCAGCAGCCAAGACAGGGGAAAGGAGGAGGGTTCACCCCTCCACTTT
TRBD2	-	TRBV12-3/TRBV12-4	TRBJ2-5	CASSSPGRGGTQYF	TGTGCCAGCAGTTCTCCGGGACGGGGGGGGACCCAGTACTTC
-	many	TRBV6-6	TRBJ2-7	CASSYSRDGSYEQYF	TGTGCCAGCAGTTACTCGCGGGACGGTAGCTACGAGCAGTACTTC
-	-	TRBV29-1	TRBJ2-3	CGVAGPSEPQDTQYF	TGCGGCGTAGCCGGCCCTAGCGAGCCGCAGGATACGCAGTATTTT
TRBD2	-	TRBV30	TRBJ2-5	CAWTDWAGGLQETQYF	TGTGCCTGGACCGACTGGGCGGGAGGGCTCCAAGAGACCCAGTACTTC
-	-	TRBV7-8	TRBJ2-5	CASSLTGAPDTQYF	TGTGCCAGCAGCTTGACCGGGGCACCAGATACCCAGTACTTC
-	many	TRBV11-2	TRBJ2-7	CASSPSGTGWQYF	TGTGCCAGCAGCCCCTCGGGTACAGGGTGGCAGTACTTC
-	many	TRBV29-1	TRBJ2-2	CSVEGGGSNTGELFF	TGCAGCGTTGAAGGTGGGGGCTCGAACACCGGGGAGCTGTTTTTT
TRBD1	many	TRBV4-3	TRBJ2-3	CASSQEGQLSTDTQYF	TGCGCCAGCAGCCAAGAGGGACAGCTTAGCACAGATACGCAGTATTTT
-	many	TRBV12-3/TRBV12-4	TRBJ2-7	CASRVGYEQYF	TGTGCCAGCCGCGTGGGGTACGAGCAGTACTTC
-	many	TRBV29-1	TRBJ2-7	CSVELRGRDSYEQYF	TGCAGCGTTGAACTTCGGGGGCGGGACTCCTACGAGCAGTACTTC
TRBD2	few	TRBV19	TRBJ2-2	CASTPLGGGPTGELFF	TGTGCCAGTACCCCCCTGGGGGGAGGGCCCACCGGGGAGCTGTTTTTT
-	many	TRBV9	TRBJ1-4	CASSVAGGVSEKLFF	TGTGCCAGCAGCGTAGCGGGGGGCGTGAGTGAAAAACTGTTTTTT
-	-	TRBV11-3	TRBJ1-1	CASSLISLLVKAFF	TGTGCCAGCAGCTTAATTTCGCTGCTGGTTAAAGCTTTCTTT
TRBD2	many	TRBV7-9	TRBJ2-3	CASSQGVSSGRDTQYF	TGTGCCAGCAGCCAAGGAGTGTCTAGCGGGAGGGATACGCAGTATTTT
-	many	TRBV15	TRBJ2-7	CATSGSGTELKQYF	TGTGCCACCAGCGGTTCCGGGACCGAACTAAAGCAGTACTTC
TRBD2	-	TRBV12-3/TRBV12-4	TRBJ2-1	CASSLTPALAGANEQFF	TGTGCCAGCAGTTTAACCCCAGCGTTAGCGGGAGCTAATGAGCAGTTCTTC
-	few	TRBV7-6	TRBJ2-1	CASSLNGAIREQFF	TGTGCCAGCAGCTTAAACGGCGCGATCAGGGAGCAGTTCTTC
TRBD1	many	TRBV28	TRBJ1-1	CASSLETGGLENTEAFF	TGTGCCAGCAGTTTAGAGACAGGGGGCTTGGAGAACACTGAAGCTTTCTTT
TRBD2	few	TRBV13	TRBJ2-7	CASSWTSGDSSYEQYF	TGTGCCAGCAGTTGGACTAGCGGGGATAGCTCCTACGAGCAGTACTTC
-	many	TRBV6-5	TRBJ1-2	CASRDRVYGYTF	TGTGCCAGCAGGGACAGAGTCTATGGCTACACCTTC
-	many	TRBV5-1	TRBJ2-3	CASSSLRDHPSTDTQYF	TGCGCCAGCAGCTCCCTAAGGGACCACCCTAGCACAGATACGCAGTATTTT
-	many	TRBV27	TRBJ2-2	CASSLIAVNTGELFF	TGTGCCAGCAGTTTAATAGCGGTGAACACCGGGGAGCTGTTTTTT
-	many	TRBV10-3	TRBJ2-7	CAIRPENLYEQYF	TGTGCCATCAGGCCCGAGAACCTCTACGAGCAGTACTTC
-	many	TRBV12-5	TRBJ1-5	CASGLRVEVGQPQHF	TGTGCTAGTGGTTTAAGGGTGGAGGTAGGTCAGCCCCAGCATTTT
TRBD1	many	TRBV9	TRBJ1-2	CASSVGSGQGNHKHF	TGTGCCAGCAGCGTAGGTAGCGGACAGGGGAACCACAAACACTTC
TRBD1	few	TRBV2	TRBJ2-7	CASTPGGRYYEQYF	TGTGCCAGCACCCCAGGGGGCAGGTACTACGAGCAGTACTTC
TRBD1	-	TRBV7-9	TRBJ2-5	CASRDRVQETQYF	TGTGCCAGCAGGGACAGGGTCCAAGAGACCCAGTACTTC
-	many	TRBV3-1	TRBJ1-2	CASSQGIGVGYTF	TGTGCCAGCAGCCAAGGAATTGGTGTTGGCTACACCTTC
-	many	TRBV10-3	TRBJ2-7	CAISQGVSYEQYF	TGTGCCATCTCCCAGGGCGTCTCCTACGAGCAGTACTTC
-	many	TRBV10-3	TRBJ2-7	CATATGDYEQYF	TGTGCCACGGCAACCGGGGACTACGAGCAGTACTTC
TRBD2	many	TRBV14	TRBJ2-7	CASSQVLAGVNEQYF	TGTGCCAGCAGCCAAGTACTAGCGGGAGTAAACGAGCAGTACTTC
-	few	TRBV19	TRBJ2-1	CASSLGPGREQFF	TGTGCCAGTAGCCTGGGGCCCGGCCGTGAGCAGTTCTTC
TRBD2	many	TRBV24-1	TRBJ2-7	CATSGRTSGAGEQYF	TGTGCCACCAGCGGACGGACTAGCGGGGCGGGCGAGCAGTACTTC
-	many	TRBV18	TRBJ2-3	CASSPYPGDTQYF	TGTGCCAGCTCACCATATCCGGGAGATACGCAGTATTTT